Shown below are 30 T cell receptor beta chains from a single sample sequenced in a study of blood T cell repertoires in COVID-19. Only in-frame clones appear in the TCRdb table, and some are missing; sequencing was by immunoSEQ multiplex PCR. Among approximately 460,000 clones listed, approximately 89% were seen once. The sequenced material came from peripheral blood. These receptors were collected from a man aged 18 to 29 with COVID-19, enrolled during active disease.

The chain combines TRBV2 with TRBJ1-1; D gene ambiguous. V dropped 7 bases and J dropped 4 bases, with 13 bases sitting between them. There are 13 residues in the CDR3. Germline lookup yields CDR1 SNHLY and CDR2 FYNNEI. CDR3 DNA: TGTGCCAGCACCCCTCGAGAGGGCACTGAAGCTTTCTTT. Its translation: CASTPREGTEAFF.

V and J are TRBV5-5 and TRBJ2-7; D gene uncertain. Germline V lookup: CDR1 SGHKS, CDR2 YYEKEE (reference sequence). V was trimmed by 4 bases and J by 4 bases, leaving 12 bases between them. CDR3 length equals 13 residues. Written as DNA, the CDR3 is TGTGCCAGCAGCCGCCTGGCGGTTTACGAGCAGTACTTC. Its translation: CASSRLAVYEQYF.

This clone was recorded only once. CDR3 in amino acids: CSASILSEAFF. The CDR3 DNA reads as TGCAGTGCTAGTATTCTGAGTGAAGCTTTCTTT. The chain joins TRBV20-1 to TRBJ1-1; D gene uncertain. The CDR3 consists of 11 residues. Germline values: CDR1 DFQATT, CDR2 SNEGSKA (reference sequence). The germline V and J ends were trimmed by 3 bases and 7 bases, with 9 bases remaining between them.

The rearrangement uses TRBV6-2 or TRBV6-3 and TRBJ2-1; a possible D gene is TRBD1 (6 bases). Germline V gene data show CDR1 as MNHEY and CDR2 as SVGEGT. The CDR3 has 13 amino acids. Trimming left V 3 bases short and J 7 bases short, with 10 bases between. CDR3 amino acids: CASSYTGLNEQFF. The CDR3 DNA reads as TGTGCCAGCAGTTATACAGGGTTGAATGAGCAGTTCTTC.

V and J are TRBV29-1 and TRBJ2-1; 9 nucleotides agree with TRBD2. This CDR3 spans 14 amino acids. Per the germline V gene, CDR1 is SQVTM and CDR2 is ANQGSEA. V lost 4 bases and J lost 4; bases outside the gene matches: 5. The CDR3 protein is CSVGASGNYNEQFF. Here the CDR3 DNA reads TGCAGCGTTGGGGCTAGCGGGAATTACAATGAGCAGTTCTTC.

The chain has TRBV3-1 (or the pseudogene TRBV3-2) and TRBJ2-5; 7 bases are a match to TRBD2. The CDR3 length is 16 residues. The V gene end was trimmed by 1 base and the J gene end by 5 bases; junction bases not matched to a gene: 10. Germline V CDR1 and CDR2: LGHDT, YNNKEL (reference sequence). This chain's CDR3 is CASSQAPGTMKETQYF. The CDR3 DNA reads as TGTGCCAGCAGCCAAGCCCCCGGGACTATGAAGGAGACCCAGTACTTC.

J is TRBJ2-1 and V is TRBV5-5, with 7 bases identical to TRBD2. This CDR3 contains 14 residues. Germline-derived CDR1 and CDR2 are SGHKS and YYEKEE (reference sequence). The junction had 4 bases not matched to a gene; V was cut back by 4 bases and J by 3 bases. The CDR3 sequence: CASSVGTNYNEQFF. The CDR3 DNA reads as TGTGCCAGCAGCGTAGGGACTAACTACAATGAGCAGTTCTTC. Combining the CDR3 with reference TRBV5-5 and TRBJ2-1 gives the whole variable domain DAGVTQSPTHLIKTRGQQVTLRCSPISGHKSVSWYQQVLGQGPQFIFQYYEKEERGRGNFPDRFSARQFPNYSSELNVNALLLGDSALYLCASSVGTNYNEQFFGPGTRLTVL.

The gene calls are TRBV7-9 and TRBJ2-3; D is unclear. The ends were cut back, 2 bases at V and 4 bases at J, with 25 bases in the middle. Germline V gives CDR1 SEHNR, CDR2 FQNEAQ (reference sequence). CDR3 size: 19 residues. This chain's CDR3 is CASSLFVAAAFAIPDTQYF. As DNA, the CDR3 is TGTGCCAGCAGCTTATTTGTTGCGGCGGCCTTCGCTATCCCAGATACGCAGTATTTT.

J is TRBJ2-1 and V is TRBV19, with TRBD2 matching over 13 bases. Trimming removed 5 bases from V and 4 bases from J; junction bases left unmatched: 5. CDR3 length: 16 residues. The germline V gene has CDR1 LNHDA and CDR2 SQIVND (reference sequence). Here the CDR3 reads CASSSGLAGKYNEQFF. In DNA, the CDR3 is TGTGCCAGTAGTTCGGGACTAGCGGGAAAATACAATGAGCAGTTCTTC.

The chain is built from TRBV7-8 and TRBJ2-1, with TRBD2 as a possible D gene (5 bases). Germline CDR1 reads SGHVS; CDR2 reads FQNEAQ. The CDR3 length is 13 residues. V shed 5 bases and J shed 15 bases, with 20 bases lying between them. The CDR3 loop reads CASSPPGKLIPFF. Written as DNA, the CDR3 is TGTGCCAGCAGCCCCCCGGGAAAGCTTATACCGTTCTTC.

The genes are TRBV7-9 and TRBJ1-6; D unresolved. The germline V gene has CDR1 SEHNR and CDR2 FQNEAQ (reference sequence). Trimming pared 1 base from V and 7 bases from J, leaving 11 bases between. This CDR3 has 15 amino acids. CDR3: CASSLDGRSNSPLHF. The DNA of the CDR3 is TGTGCCAGCAGCTTAGATGGCAGGTCCAATTCACCCCTCCACTTT.

This chain joins TRBV9 and TRBJ2-7, with D hard to call. V lost 1 base and J 5 bases, leaving 16 bases between the germline ends. CDR1 SGDLS and CDR2 YYNGEE come from the germline V gene. The CDR3 is 15 amino acids. The CDR3 sequence is CASSVLGAISNEQYF. The CDR3 coding sequence is TGTGCCAGCAGCGTATTAGGAGCGATCTCTAACGAGCAGTACTTC.

This chain connects TRBV9 to TRBJ2-5, with D perhaps matching TRBD1 (6 bases). The CDR3 is 13 amino acids. Germline V CDR1 and CDR2: SGDLS, YYNGEE. V gave up 0 bases and J gave up 5 bases, with 8 bases separating them. The CDR3 here is CASSVGTGETQYF. For the CDR3, the DNA is TGTGCCAGCAGCGTAGGAACAGGGGAGACCCAGTACTTC.

The chain carries TRBV19 and TRBJ2-5; tentative D call: TRBD1 (5 bases). The CDR3 runs to 15 residues. The V gene's germline CDR1 is LNHDA and CDR2 SQIVND (reference sequence). V was pared by 7 bases and J by 2 bases, with 17 bases between. DNA for the CDR3: TGTGCCAGTAAGGCTCCGACAGCCCCTCAAGAGACCCAGTACTTC. It yields the protein CASKAPTAPQETQYF.

This chain connects TRBV3-1 (or the pseudogene TRBV3-2) to TRBJ1-6, with 11 bases that match TRBD1. This CDR3 spans 16 amino acids. V gave up 4 bases and J gave up 9 bases; unmatched junction bases: 8. Germline V gene data show CDR1 as LGHDT and CDR2 as YNNKEL (reference sequence). CDR3 sequence: CASSLRTGGYVSPLHF. In DNA form, the CDR3 reads TGTGCCAGCAGCCTTAGGACAGGGGGCTATGTTTCACCCCTCCACTTT.

CDR3 sequence: CASSLGGQASNQPQHF. DNA for the CDR3: TGTGCCAGCAGCTTAGGGGGACAGGCAAGCAATCAGCCCCAGCATTTT. This chain links TRBV7-9 with TRBJ1-5; 8 bases align to TRBD1. The CDR3 runs 16 residues. Germline CDR1 reads SEHNR; CDR2 reads FQNEAQ (reference sequence). Germline trimming cut 1 base from V and 1 base from J; bases unmatched to any gene: 3.

The chain combines TRBV25-1 with TRBJ2-5; D remains unclear. CDR3 length: 10 amino acids. Trimming left V 3 bases short and J 7 bases short, with 3 bases between. Germline V gene data show CDR1 as MGHDK and CDR2 as SYGVNS. CDR3 in amino acids: CASSDWTQYF. In DNA, the CDR3 is TGTGCCAGCAGTGACTGGACCCAGTACTTC.

The rearrangement links TRBV12-3 or TRBV12-4 to TRBJ1-1; D gene ambiguous. The CDR3 is made up of 12 amino acids. Between the trimmed V and J ends, which lost 2 bases and 10 bases, there was a span of 11 bases. The chain's CDR3 is CASSLSGVAAFF. The CDR3 DNA reads TGTGCCAGCAGTTTAAGCGGGGTTGCAGCTTTCTTT.

This clone was seen a single time. The V and J genes are TRBV21-1 and TRBJ1-6; the table's D call of TRBD1 was not tested on the DNA. TRBV21-1 is an annotated pseudogene. The CDR3 sequence is 17 residues long. CDR3 in amino acids: CARFGRGRGQEESPLHF. The CDR3 DNA reads TGTGCCAGATTCGGAAGGGGTAGGGGACAGGAGGAGTCACCCCTCCACTTT.

The chain is built from TRBV6-4 and TRBJ2-4, with D possibly matching TRBD1 (6 bases). V was trimmed by 2 bases and J by 4 bases, leaving 12 bases between them. From germline, CDR1 is MRHNA and CDR2 SNTAGT. The CDR3 has 15 residues. CDR3 sequence reads: CASSDDRRTKNIQYF. The CDR3 DNA reads TGTGCCAGCAGTGACGACAGGAGAACAAAAAACATTCAGTACTTC.

V usage is TRBV27 and J usage is TRBJ1-4; 10 bases agree with TRBD1. The CDR3 loop spans 14 amino acids. V gave up 6 bases and J gave up 6 bases; unmatched junction bases: 4. Germline values: CDR1 MNHEY, CDR2 SMNVEV (reference sequence). The chain's CDR3 is CASRPGQGYEKLFF. DNA of the CDR3: TGTGCCAGCAGGCCGGGACAGGGGTATGAAAAACTGTTTTTT.

The V gene is TRBV6-1, the J gene TRBJ1-6; no reliable D call. Germline CDR1 MNHNS, CDR2 SASEGT. Trimming left V 2 bases short and J 6 bases short, with 14 bases between. The CDR3 consists of 16 residues. CDR3 sequence reads: CASSEPLRGSNSPLHF. The CDR3 DNA follows: TGTGCCAGCAGTGAACCTCTAAGAGGAAGTAATTCACCCCTCCACTTT.

V gene TRBV3-1 (or the pseudogene TRBV3-2) combines with J gene TRBJ1-5, with 8 bases matching TRBD1. In germline, CDR1 is LGHDT, CDR2 YNNKEL (reference sequence). The CDR3 covers 13 residues. Unmatched junction bases numbered 1, after V lost 3 bases and J lost 6 bases. CDR3 bases: TGTGCCAGCAGCCATACAGGGGGTCAGCCCCAGCATTTT. Encoded protein: CASSHTGGQPQHF.

The chain links TRBV20-1 to TRBJ2-5, with D perhaps matching TRBD1 (5 bases). The CDR3 has 15 amino acids. CDR1 and CDR2 (germline): DFQATT, SNEGSKA (reference sequence). The ends were cut back, 3 bases at V and 1 base at J, with 15 bases in the middle. CDR3 protein: CSASGQGWVQETQYF. The CDR3 DNA sequence: TGCAGTGCTAGTGGGCAGGGATGGGTCCAAGAGACCCAGTACTTC.

The V call is TRBV7-9, the J call TRBJ2-7, with 8 bases identical to TRBD2. The CDR3 is 13 amino acids. V lost 6 bases to trimming and J lost 5 bases; unmatched junction nucleotides: 6. Germline V gene sequence: CDR1 SEHNR, CDR2 FQNEAQ (reference sequence). As DNA, the CDR3 is TGTGCCAGCAGACCCGGGGGGGGCGACGAGCAGTACTTC. This gives the protein CASRPGGGDEQYF. Looking up the rest from reference TRBV7-9 and TRBJ2-7 gives the full variable domain: DTGVSQNPRHKITKRGQNVTFRCDPISEHNRLYWYRQTLGQGPEFLTYFQNEAQLEKSRLLSDRFSAERPKGSFSTLEIQRTEQGDSAMYLCASRPGGGDEQYFGPGTRLTVT.

The chain recombines TRBV6-5 with TRBJ2-3, with 7 positions matching TRBD1. The germline CDR1 and CDR2 sequences are MNHEY and SVGAGI. The V segment lost 3 bases and the J segment 4 bases; nucleotides outside the gene matches: 7. The CDR3 loop spans 15 amino acids. The CDR3 region is CASSYSFGQADTQYF. CDR3 DNA: TGTGCCAGCAGTTATTCGTTCGGACAGGCAGATACGCAGTATTTT.

The chain combines TRBV2 with TRBJ1-3; no firm D call. Deletions cut 8 bases from V and 0 bases from J, with 11 bases between. The germline V gene has CDR1 SNHLY and CDR2 FYNNEI. This CDR3 contains 14 residues. The CDR3 DNA reads as TGTGCCAGCGATAAGCAATACTCTGGAAACACCATATATTTT. Protein product: CASDKQYSGNTIYF.

This sequence joins TRBV2 and TRBJ1-5, with D uncertain. Trimming removed 6 bases from V and 3 bases from J, with 12 bases in between. Germline CDR1 is SNHLY and CDR2 is FYNNEI. This CDR3 spans 14 amino acids. The CDR3 region has the DNA TGTGCCAGCAGCTTCGACACCTACAATCAGCCCCAGCATTTT. Amino acids: CASSFDTYNQPQHF.

The rearrangement joins TRBV7-8 to TRBJ2-7; 7 positions agree with TRBD1. Germline lookup yields CDR1 SGHVS and CDR2 FQNEAQ. The trim removed 6 bases at V and 0 bases at J, leaving 8 bases unmatched. The CDR3 totals 15 residues. The CDR3 DNA is TGTGCCAGCAGTAGTAGGGGGCCGGGCTCCTACGAGCAGTACTTC. This sequence encodes CASSSRGPGSYEQYF.

The rearrangement joins TRBV27 to TRBJ1-6; TRBD1 aligns across 7 bases. CDR1 and CDR2 from the germline V gene are MNHEY and SMNVEV (reference sequence). V lost 6 bases to trimming and J lost 6 bases; unmatched junction nucleotides: 8. There are 15 residues in the CDR3. CDR3 in DNA: TGTGCCAGCAGCCGACAGACAGGGCGTAATTCACCCCTCCACTTT. It yields the protein CASSRQTGRNSPLHF.